Presented here are 3 T cell receptor beta chains from one specimen sequenced in a study of T-cell reconstitution after alpha-beta-depleted transplantation in children. A library of TCRbeta sequences, prepared with unique molecular identifiers, was generated. TCRdb re-called the PCR reads through MiXCR, storing one row per CDR3 protein. This sample has 200,000 to 250,000 distinct CDR3 sequences, with roughly 9.1% found just once. Material: PBMCs, mostly from graft donor cells, obtained 360 days after TCRalphabeta/CD19-depleted stem cell transplant. Receptors were obtained from a male patient between 2 and 15 years old who had a stem cell transplant for acute myeloid leukemia, so the T cells may come from the graft donor.

This clonotype was found many times. This chain's CDR3 is CASSLGGTGTEQYV. The CDR3 DNA follows: TGCGCCAGCAGCTTGGGCGGGACAGGGACCGAGCAGTACGTC. This sequence joins TRBV5-1 and TRBJ2-7; TRBD1 aligns across 9 bases. The germline CDR1 and CDR2 sequences are SGHRS and YFSETQ. J lost 6 bases, V lost 0 bases, and 4 bases had no gene match. CDR3 length equals 14 residues.

This clonotype has ten or more counts. Here the CDR3 DNA reads TGTGCCAGCAGTTTTACTAGCGGGTCACAAGAGACCCAGTACTTC. Its translation is CASSFTSGSQETQYF. This chain links TRBV12-3 or TRBV12-4 with TRBJ2-5; the match to TRBD2 covers 9 bases. The CDR3 consists of 15 residues. Unmatched junction bases numbered 4, after V lost 3 bases and J lost 2 bases.

This chain connects TRBV20-1 to TRBJ2-7; maybe TRBD2 (6 bases). The V end was cut by 1 base, the J end by 2 bases, with 9 bases between. Germline V gene lookup returns CDR1 DFQATT and CDR2 SNEGSKA (reference sequence). This CDR3 has 13 amino acids. CDR3 amino acids: CSARVLAAYEQYF. CDR3 nucleotide sequence: TGCAGTGCTAGAGTACTAGCCGCCTACGAGCAGTACTTC.